This section outlines one T cell receptor (beta chain) sequence together with its context. In this sample, this clonotype turned up a few times. Its antigen target is currently unknown. No clone much larger than this one lies a single base away; base qualities are absent. Sequencing relied on an Illumina HiSeq 2500. Quantitative 5'-RACE with molecular barcodes was the method used to prepare the TCR beta libraries. As for how the authors treated the data: To identify disease-linked TCR variants, a new computational method was used, one built on a probabilistic model of VDJ rearrangement. Clones were called with MiXCR by TCRdb after fastp trimmed the public reads at Q25, and only in-frame beta chains were retained. Every distinct CDR3 protein forms one entry, paired with its most common genes and DNA. These V and J calls originate from TCRdb's pipeline instead of the authors' own analysis. This sample lists over 600,000 distinct CDR3 sequences; under 20% were detected once. The ten top clones hold approximately 18% of the sample.

CDR1 is given as SGHRS and CDR2 as YFSETQ, both from the germline V gene. The CDR3 contains 16 residues, cysteine and phenylalanine counted. Of the read, only the CDR3 DNA is kept; its 48 bases are in frame from base 1. Trimming removed 0 bases from V and 5 bases from J, leaving 15 bases between the germline ends. This sample was taken from a study of CD8 T cells in ankylosing spondylitis (dated by TCRdb to between 2016 and 2019). Regarding the study in general: To find TCR variants linked to disease, the study profiled T cell receptor beta repertoires in ankylosing spondylitis patients and healthy donors. Peripheral blood samples were taken, and synovial fluid was additionally collected from ankylosing spondylitis patients. The full study cohort was made up of about 24 ankylosing spondylitis patients and over 90 healthy donors. Study-wide conclusions, independent of this receptor: Blood from ankylosing spondylitis patients appeared to be characterized by a TCR beta motif composed of about 8 highly homologous amino acid variants. Significant enrichment of the disease-linked clones was reported in matched synovial fluid samples from ankylosing spondylitis patients. Some motif variants were previously reported in synovial fluid and blood of reactive arthritis patients, suggesting common disease-initiation mechanisms. The disease-linked clones had a CD8+ phenotype and were found at relatively low frequencies in peripheral blood.

The chain links TRBV5-1 with TRBJ2-1, with the identity of the D gene unclear. The receptor's source is a male donor with ankylosing spondylitis. The sequencing input was blood, either unsorted or a sorted T cell fraction (not recorded which). The sequence in DNA is TGCGCCAGCAGCTTGGCGCCTTCAGATCAGGACAATGAGCAGTTCTTC. Its product reads: CASSLAPSDQDNEQFF.